These T cell receptor beta chains were read from a single sample in a study of blood T cell repertoires in COVID-19. The data were produced by immunoSEQ multiplex PCR, yet TCRdb's version contains in-frame clones alone and is incomplete. This sample carries 220,000 or so clones, 90% of them seen once, and the ten largest clones take around 16%. Source material: PBMCs or T cells enriched from blood (not recorded which). Every receptor here comes from a man aged 25-40 years who had been exposed to COVID-19. CDR3s include the opening cysteine and the closing phenylalanine or tryptophan. A D gene is named only where the DNA matches it firmly. Only part of the rows carry a size: once, few, many, or a class if the clone is expanded.

TRBJ1-1	TRBD1	NA	TRBV19	TGTGCCAGTAGTATCGGCAGGGGGATGCGCACTGAAGCTTTCTTT	CASSIGRGMRTEAFF
TRBJ2-1	TRBD2	NA	TRBV9	TGTGCCAGCAGCGATTCCGGGACTAGGGGGAGTGGTGAGCAGTTCTTC	CASSDSGTRGSGEQFF
TRBJ1-5	TRBD1	NA	TRBV27	TGTGCCAGCAGTCCTTGGACAGGGCAACAGCCCCAGCATTTT	CASSPWTGQQPQHF
TRBJ1-4	NA	few	TRBV5-5	TGTGCCAGCAGCCCCGGACATCCTGCAACTAATGAAAAACTGTTTTTT	CASSPGHPATNEKLFF
TRBJ2-7	TRBD2	NA	TRBV3-1/TRBV3-2	TGTGCCAGCAGCCTCGGGACTAGCGGGACCGGCGAGCAGTACTTC	CASSLGTSGTGEQYF
TRBJ1-4	NA	NA	TRBV7-3	TGTGCCAGCAGCTTATTCGCGGGGCAAAAACTGTTTTTT	CASSLFAGQKLFF
TRBJ1-3	TRBD1	NA	TRBV27	TGTGCCAGCAGCTCCCGGGACAGGACAGGGTACTCTGGAAACACCATATATTTT	CASSSRDRTGYSGNTIYF
TRBJ1-2	TRBD1	NA	TRBV4-1	TGCGCCAGCAGCCACCACCGGGGCGGGACAGGGGGCAAAAGAGACTATGGCTACACCTTC	CASSHHRGGTGGKRDYGYTF
TRBJ2-2	NA	NA	TRBV5-5	TGTGCCAGCAGCCCCCGGACGGTGGGAGGTAGCGACACCGGGGAGCTGTTTTTT	CASSPRTVGGSDTGELFF
TRBJ1-5	NA	NA	TRBV6-2/TRBV6-3	TGTGCCAGCAGTTCCCCGGGGGTCCGCAATCAGCCCCAGCATTTT	CASSSPGVRNQPQHF
TRBJ2-3	TRBD2	NA	TRBV9	TGTGCCAGCAGCGTAGGGCGGGGGGGCGGTTTGGATACGCAGTATTTT	CASSVGRGGGLDTQYF
TRBJ1-4	TRBD1	once	TRBV18	TGTGCCAGCTCTCCATTCAGACAGGGGACTAATGAAAAACTGTTTTTT	CASSPFRQGTNEKLFF
TRBJ2-3	TRBD1	NA	TRBV6-2/TRBV6-3	TGTGCCAGCAGTCCCCGGACAGGGGGCCGACGAGATACGCAGTATTTT	CASSPRTGGRRDTQYF
TRBJ2-6	NA	NA	TRBV6-1	TGTGCCAGCAGTGAAGCCACAACTGGGGCCAACGTCCTGACTTTC	CASSEATTGANVLTF
TRBJ1-1	NA	NA	TRBV10-3	TGTGCCATCAGTGAGCCTCAGGGGATTAACACTGAAGCTTTCTTT	CAISEPQGINTEAFF
TRBJ2-5	TRBD1	NA	TRBV5-6	TGTGCCAGCAGCTCTCAGGGGGCTGGGACCCAGTACTTC	CASSSQGAGTQYF
TRBJ2-1	TRBD2	NA	TRBV7-3	TGTGCCAGCAGCCTCAGACTAGCGGGGGGGCTATACAATGAGCAGTTCTTC	CASSLRLAGGLYNEQFF
TRBJ1-3	NA	NA	TRBV5-4	TGTGCCAGCAGCTTGGGAGGAGAGATCTCTGGAAACACCATATATTTT	CASSLGGEISGNTIYF
TRBJ1-2	NA	NA	TRBV10-3	TGTGCCATCAGGACCCAGGGAACCTATGGCTACACCTTC	CAIRTQGTYGYTF
TRBJ2-5	NA	NA	TRBV7-2	TGTGCCAGCAGCTTACAGGGAGAGACCCAGTACTTC	CASSLQGETQYF
TRBJ1-2	TRBD1	NA	TRBV19	TGTGCCAGTCCCCCCTGCCAGGGGGTGTCTCGGGGCTACACCTTC	CASPPCQGVSRGYTF
TRBJ1-2	TRBD1	NA	TRBV7-3	TGTGCCAGCAGCCCCACTAGGACAGGGTATTATGGCTACACCTTC	CASSPTRTGYYGYTF
TRBJ2-1	NA	NA	TRBV7-2	TGTGCCAGCAGCTTAGCGAGCTACCCGAGCTCCTACAATGAGCAGTTCTTC	CASSLASYPSSYNEQFF
TRBJ2-7	NA	NA	TRBV6-4	TGTGCCAGCAGTGACTCGCTCAGGGGCCGCGGCGAGCAGTACTTC	CASSDSLRGRGEQYF
TRBJ2-1	TRBD1	NA	TRBV15	TGTGCCACCAGCGGTGACCGGGACAGGGGTAGCAATGAGCAGTTCTTC	CATSGDRDRGSNEQFF
TRBJ2-1	TRBD1	NA	TRBV3-1/TRBV3-2	TGTGCCAGCAGCCAAGGACGGGACAGGGGGCTAAATGAGCAGTTCTTC	CASSQGRDRGLNEQFF
TRBJ1-6	NA	NA	TRBV29-1	TGCAGCGCTCGCGGCTCGGGGGGTAATTCACCCCTCCACTTT	CSARGSGGNSPLHF
TRBJ2-1	NA	NA	TRBV10-3	TGTGCCATCAGTACCCCCAGGGGCACTGAGTACAATGAGCAGTTCTTC	CAISTPRGTEYNEQFF
TRBJ1-1	TRBD1	NA	TRBV29-1	TGCAGCGTGTCCGACAGGGGCGGGCTGAACACTGAAGCTTTCTTT	CSVSDRGGLNTEAFF
TRBJ1-5	NA	few	TRBV2	TGTGCCAGCAGTGAAGGAGGCCTCGGCAATCAGCCCCAGCATTTT	CASSEGGLGNQPQHF
TRBJ1-4	NA	NA	TRBV10-1	TGCGCCACGGGGGTCGATGAAAAACTGTTTTTT	CATGVDEKLFF
TRBJ1-1	NA	NA	TRBV19	TGTGCCAGTAGTATAGAGGGTAGGGGAGCTTTCTTT	CASSIEGRGAFF
TRBJ2-2	TRBD2	NA	TRBV5-6	TGTGCCAGCTCGAGGCGCGGGGGAAACACCGGGGAGCTGTTTTTT	CASSRRGGNTGELFF
TRBJ2-7	NA	NA	TRBV2	TGTGCCAGCAGTAGCCGCAACCCCTCCTACGAGCAGTACTTC	CASSSRNPSYEQYF
TRBJ1-1	NA	once	TRBV10-3	TGTGCCGTCTGTCGGGGAGGGAACACTGAAGCTTTCTTT	CAVCRGGNTEAFF
TRBJ1-2	NA	NA	TRBV10-3	TGTGCCATCAGTGTAACACAGGTTGATGGCTACACCTTC	CAISVTQVDGYTF
TRBJ1-2	NA	NA	TRBV7-2	TGTGCCAGCATCACCGGACCTAACGGGAATAATGGCTACACCTTC	CASITGPNGNNGYTF
TRBJ2-7	NA	NA	TRBV27	TGTGCCAGCAGTTCTCGACCTGGGGGCTCTAACGAGCAGTACTTC	CASSSRPGGSNEQYF
TRBJ1-1	TRBD1	NA	TRBV7-9	TGTGCCAGCAGCTGGGGACAGGGGGAAGGGTCTGAAGCTTTCTTT	CASSWGQGEGSEAFF
TRBJ2-1	TRBD2	NA	TRBV27	TGTGCCAGCAGTCGCCGTTCTAGCGGGGGGACCTACAATGAGCAGTTCTTC	CASSRRSSGGTYNEQFF
TRBJ1-4	TRBD1	NA	TRBV2	TGTGCCAGCAGTGGCTCGGACAGGGGAATTGAAAAACTGTTTTTT	CASSGSDRGIEKLFF